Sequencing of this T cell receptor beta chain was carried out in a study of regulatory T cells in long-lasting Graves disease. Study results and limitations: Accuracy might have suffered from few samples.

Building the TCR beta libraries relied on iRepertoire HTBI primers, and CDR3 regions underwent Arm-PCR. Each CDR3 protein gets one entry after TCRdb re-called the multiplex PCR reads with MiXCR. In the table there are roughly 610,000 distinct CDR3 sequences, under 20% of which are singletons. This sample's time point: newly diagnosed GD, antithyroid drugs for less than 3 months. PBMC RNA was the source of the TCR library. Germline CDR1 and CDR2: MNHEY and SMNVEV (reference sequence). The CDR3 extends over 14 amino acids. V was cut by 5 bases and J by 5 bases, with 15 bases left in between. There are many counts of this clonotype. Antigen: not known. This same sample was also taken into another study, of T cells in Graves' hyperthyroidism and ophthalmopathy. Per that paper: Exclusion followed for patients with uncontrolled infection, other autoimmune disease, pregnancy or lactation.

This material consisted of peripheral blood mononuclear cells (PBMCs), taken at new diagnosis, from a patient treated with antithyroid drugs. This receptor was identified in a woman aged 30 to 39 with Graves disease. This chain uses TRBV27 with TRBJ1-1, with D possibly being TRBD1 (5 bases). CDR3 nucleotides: TGTGCCAGCAGTCTCGGGGGTATTGTTACTGAAGCTTTCTTT. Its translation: CASSLGGIVTEAFF.